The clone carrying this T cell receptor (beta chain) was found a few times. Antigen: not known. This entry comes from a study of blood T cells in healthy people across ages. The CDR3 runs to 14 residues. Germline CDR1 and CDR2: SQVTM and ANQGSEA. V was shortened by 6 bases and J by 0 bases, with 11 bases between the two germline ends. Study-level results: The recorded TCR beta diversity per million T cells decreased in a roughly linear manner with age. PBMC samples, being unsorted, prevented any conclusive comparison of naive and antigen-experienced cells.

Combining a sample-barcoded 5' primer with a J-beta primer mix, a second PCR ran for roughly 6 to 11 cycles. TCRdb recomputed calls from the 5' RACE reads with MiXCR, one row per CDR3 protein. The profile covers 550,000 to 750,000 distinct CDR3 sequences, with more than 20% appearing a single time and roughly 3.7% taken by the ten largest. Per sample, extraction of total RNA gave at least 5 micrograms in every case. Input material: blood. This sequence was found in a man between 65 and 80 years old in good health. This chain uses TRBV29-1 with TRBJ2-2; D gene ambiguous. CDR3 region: CSVGRAANTGELFF. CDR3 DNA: TGCAGCGTAGGAAGGGCAGCGAACACCGGGGAGCTGTTTTTT.